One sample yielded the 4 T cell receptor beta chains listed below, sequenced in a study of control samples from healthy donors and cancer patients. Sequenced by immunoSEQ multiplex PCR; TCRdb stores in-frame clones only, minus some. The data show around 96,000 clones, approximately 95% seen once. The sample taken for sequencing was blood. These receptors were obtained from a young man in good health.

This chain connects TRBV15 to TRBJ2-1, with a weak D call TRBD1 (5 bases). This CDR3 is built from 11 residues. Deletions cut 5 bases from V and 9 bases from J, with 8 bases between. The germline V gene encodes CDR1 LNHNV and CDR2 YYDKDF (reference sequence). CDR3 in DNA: TGTGCCACCAGCTTAGGGGTTGAGCAGTTCTTC. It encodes CATSLGVEQFF.

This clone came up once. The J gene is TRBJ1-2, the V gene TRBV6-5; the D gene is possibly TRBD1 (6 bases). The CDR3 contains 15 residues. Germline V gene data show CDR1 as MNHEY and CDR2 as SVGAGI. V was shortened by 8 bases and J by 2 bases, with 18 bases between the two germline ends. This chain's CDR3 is CASQPGVGLNYGYTF. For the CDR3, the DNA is TGTGCCAGCCAACCAGGGGTTGGGCTAAACTATGGCTACACCTTC.

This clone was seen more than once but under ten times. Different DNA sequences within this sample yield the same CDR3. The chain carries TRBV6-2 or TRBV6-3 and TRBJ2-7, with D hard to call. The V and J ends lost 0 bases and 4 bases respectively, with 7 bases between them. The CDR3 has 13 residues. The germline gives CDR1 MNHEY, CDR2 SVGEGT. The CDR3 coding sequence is TGTGCCAGCAGTTACTCAGGCGCGTACGAGCAGTACTTC. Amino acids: CASSYSGAYEQYF.

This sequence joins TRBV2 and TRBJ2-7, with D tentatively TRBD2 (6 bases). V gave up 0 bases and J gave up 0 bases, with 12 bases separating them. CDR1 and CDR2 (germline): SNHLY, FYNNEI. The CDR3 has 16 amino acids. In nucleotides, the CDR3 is TGTGCCAGCAGTGAAGCGCGGGACTTGGGCTCCTACGAGCAGTACTTC. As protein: CASSEARDLGSYEQYF.